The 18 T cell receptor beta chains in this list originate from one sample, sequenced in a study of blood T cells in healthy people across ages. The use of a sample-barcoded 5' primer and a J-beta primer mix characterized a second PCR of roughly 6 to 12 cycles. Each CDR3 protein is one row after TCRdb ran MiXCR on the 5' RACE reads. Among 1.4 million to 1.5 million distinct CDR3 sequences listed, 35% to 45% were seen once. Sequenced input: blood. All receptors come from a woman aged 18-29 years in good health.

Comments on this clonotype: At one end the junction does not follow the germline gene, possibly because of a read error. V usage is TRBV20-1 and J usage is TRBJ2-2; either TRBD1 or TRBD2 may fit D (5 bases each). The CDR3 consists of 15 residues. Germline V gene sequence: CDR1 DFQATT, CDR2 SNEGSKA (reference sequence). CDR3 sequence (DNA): TGCAGTGCTCGCCTGGGGCCCGGAGGCACCGGGGAGCGGTTTTTT. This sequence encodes CSARLGPGGTGERFF.

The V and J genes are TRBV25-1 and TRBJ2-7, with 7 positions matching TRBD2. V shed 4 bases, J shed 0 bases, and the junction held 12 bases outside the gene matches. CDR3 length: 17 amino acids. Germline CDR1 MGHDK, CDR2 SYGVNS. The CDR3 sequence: CASSGYEFLADSYEQYF. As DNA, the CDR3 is TGTGCCAGCAGTGGGTACGAATTTCTAGCGGACTCCTACGAGCAGTACTTC.

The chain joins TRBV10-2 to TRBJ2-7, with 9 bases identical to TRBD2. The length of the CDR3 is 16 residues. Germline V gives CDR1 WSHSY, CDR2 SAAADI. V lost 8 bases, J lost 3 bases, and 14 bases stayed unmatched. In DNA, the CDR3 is TGCGCCAGCCGGAACCTTTTAGCGGGAGAAGGCTACGAGCAGTACTTC. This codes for CASRNLLAGEGYEQYF.

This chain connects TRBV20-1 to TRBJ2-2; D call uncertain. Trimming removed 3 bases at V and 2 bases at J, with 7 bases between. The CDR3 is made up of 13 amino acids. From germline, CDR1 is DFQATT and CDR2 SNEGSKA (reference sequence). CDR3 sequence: CSASRPNTGELFF. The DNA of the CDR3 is TGCAGTGCTAGTCGGCCTAACACCGGGGAGCTGTTTTTT.

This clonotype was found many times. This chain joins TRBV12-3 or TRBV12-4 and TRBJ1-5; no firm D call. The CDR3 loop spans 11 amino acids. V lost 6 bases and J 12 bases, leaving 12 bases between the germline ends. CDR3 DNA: TGTGCCAGCAGCCGGGAAGCTAACCAGCATTTT. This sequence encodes CASSREANQHF.

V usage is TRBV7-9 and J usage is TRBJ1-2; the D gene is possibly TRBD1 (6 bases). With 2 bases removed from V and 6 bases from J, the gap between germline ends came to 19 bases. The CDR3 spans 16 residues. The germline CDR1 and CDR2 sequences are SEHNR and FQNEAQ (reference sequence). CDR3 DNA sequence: TGTGCCAGCAGCTTAAAAGGTCCAGGAGGGGGGAATGGCTACACCTTC. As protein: CASSLKGPGGGNGYTF.

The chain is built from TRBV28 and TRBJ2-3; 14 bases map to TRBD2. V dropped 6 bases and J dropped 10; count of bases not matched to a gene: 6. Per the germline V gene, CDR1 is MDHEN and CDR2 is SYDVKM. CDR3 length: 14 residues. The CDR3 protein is CASRGTSGRGAQYF. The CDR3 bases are TGTGCCAGCAGAGGGACTAGCGGGAGAGGGGCGCAGTATTTT.

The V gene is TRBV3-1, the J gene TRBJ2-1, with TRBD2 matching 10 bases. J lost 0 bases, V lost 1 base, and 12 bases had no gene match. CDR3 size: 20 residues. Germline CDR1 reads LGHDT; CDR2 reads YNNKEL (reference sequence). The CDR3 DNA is TGTGCCAGCAGCCAAGGTTCGGCTAGCGGGGGCGCCTACTCCTACAATGAGCAGTTCTTC. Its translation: CASSQGSASGGAYSYNEQFF.

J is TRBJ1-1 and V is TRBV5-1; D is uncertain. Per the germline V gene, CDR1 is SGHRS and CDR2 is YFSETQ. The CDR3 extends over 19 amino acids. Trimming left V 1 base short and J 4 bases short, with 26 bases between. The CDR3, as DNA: TGCGCCAGCAGCTTGAGAAGGTACTTCGAACAAAAGAAGGGCACTGAAGCTTTCTTT. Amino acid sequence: CASSLRRYFEQKKGTEAFF.

CDR3 nucleotides: TGTGCCAGCAGTGAGTGGTTGTCTGGAAACACCATATATTTT. Translating it yields CASSEWLSGNTIYF. The chain carries TRBV2 and TRBJ1-3; the D is unclear. This CDR3 has 14 amino acids. Germline assignment: CDR1 SNHLY and CDR2 FYNNEI. Trimming removed 3 bases at V and 1 base at J, with 7 bases between.

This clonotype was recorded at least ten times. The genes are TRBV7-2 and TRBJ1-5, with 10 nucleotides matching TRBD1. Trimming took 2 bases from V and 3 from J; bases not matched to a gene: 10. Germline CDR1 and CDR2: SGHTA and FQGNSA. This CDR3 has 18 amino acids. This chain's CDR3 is CASSLRPPGQGNNQPQHF. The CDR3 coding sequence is TGTGCCAGCAGCTTAAGACCCCCGGGACAGGGGAACAATCAGCCCCAGCATTTT. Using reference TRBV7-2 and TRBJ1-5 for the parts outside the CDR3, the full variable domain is GAGVSQSPSNKVTEKGKDVELRCDPISGHTALYWYRQSLGQGLEFLIYFQGNSAPDKSGLPSDRFSAERTGGSVSTLTIQRTQQEDSAVYLCASSLRPPGQGNNQPQHFGDGTRLSIL.

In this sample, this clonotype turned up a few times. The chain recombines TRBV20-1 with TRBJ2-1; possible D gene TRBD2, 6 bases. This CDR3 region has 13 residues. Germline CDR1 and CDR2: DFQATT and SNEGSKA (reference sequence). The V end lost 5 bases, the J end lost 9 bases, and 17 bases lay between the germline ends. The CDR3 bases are TGCAGTGCTGGGGGACTGCCCTCCCCTGAGCAGTTCTTC. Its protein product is CSAGGLPSPEQFF.

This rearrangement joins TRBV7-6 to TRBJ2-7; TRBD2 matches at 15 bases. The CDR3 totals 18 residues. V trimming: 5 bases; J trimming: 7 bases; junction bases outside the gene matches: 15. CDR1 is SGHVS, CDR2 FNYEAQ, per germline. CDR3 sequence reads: CASSKGLAGGPSYNEQYF. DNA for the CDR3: TGTGCCAGCAGCAAGGGACTAGCGGGAGGACCCTCCTACAATGAGCAGTACTTC.

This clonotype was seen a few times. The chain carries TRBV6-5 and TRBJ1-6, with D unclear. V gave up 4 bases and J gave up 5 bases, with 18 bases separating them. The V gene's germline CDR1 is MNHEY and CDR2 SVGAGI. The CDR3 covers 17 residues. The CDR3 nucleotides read TGTGCCAGCAGTTCTTCCTCCGGTGGGCTGGATAATTCACCCCTCCACTTT. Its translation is CASSSSSGGLDNSPLHF.

The CDR3 region is CASRGGAPYNSPLHF. As DNA, the CDR3 is TGTGCCAGCAGAGGGGGAGCCCCCTATAATTCACCCCTCCACTTT. The chain combines TRBV6-5 with TRBJ1-6; weak D call: TRBD1 (6 bases). Trimming took off 6 bases at V and 2 bases at J, with 11 bases between the two ends. The CDR3 loop spans 15 amino acids. Germline CDR1 MNHEY, CDR2 SVGAGI.

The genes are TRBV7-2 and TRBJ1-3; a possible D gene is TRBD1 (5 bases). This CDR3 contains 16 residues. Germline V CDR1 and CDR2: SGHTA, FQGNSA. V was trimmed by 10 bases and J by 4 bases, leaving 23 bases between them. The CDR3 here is CATGLGDQGPGNTIYF. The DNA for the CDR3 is TGTGCCACCGGCCTAGGGGATCAGGGACCGGGAAACACCATATATTTT.

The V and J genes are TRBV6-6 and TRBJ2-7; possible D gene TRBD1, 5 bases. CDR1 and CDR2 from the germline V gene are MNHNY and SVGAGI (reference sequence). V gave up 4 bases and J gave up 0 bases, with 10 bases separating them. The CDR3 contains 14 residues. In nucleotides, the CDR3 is TGTGCCAGCAGTTCCCGACAGTCCTCCTACGAGCAGTACTTC. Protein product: CASSSRQSSYEQYF.

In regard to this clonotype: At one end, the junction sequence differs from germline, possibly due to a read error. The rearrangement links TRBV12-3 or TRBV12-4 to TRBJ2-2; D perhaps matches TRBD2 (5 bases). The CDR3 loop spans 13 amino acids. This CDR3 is CASSLYSTGKLFF. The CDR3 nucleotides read TGTGCCAGCAGCCTCTACAGCACCGGGAAGCTGTTTTTT.